This is a list of T cell receptor beta chains from one sample in a study of blood T cell repertoires in COVID-19. TCRdb keeps only in-frame clones here, not all; method: immunoSEQ multiplex PCR. The table shows under 200,000 clones, with approximately 90% occurring only once. Sequencing used peripheral blood. The receptors derive from a man between 18 and 29 years old with acute or convalescent COVID-19. The CDR3 runs from the conserved cysteine through the conserved F or W. The D gene is left open where the match is weak. Not all rows give a size; the values are once, few, many and, for expanded clones, a class.

cdr3_nt | cdr3_aa | v_call | d_call | clone_size | j_call
TGTGCCAGCAGTTACGGGCCCGGGGAGGGCTACACCTTC | CASSYGPGEGYTF | TRBV6-5 | NA | few | TRBJ1-2
TGTGCCAGCAGCCTTAGCCCCGGCTATGGCTACACCTTC | CASSLSPGYGYTF | TRBV14 | NA | NA | TRBJ1-2
TGTGCCAGCAGCCTCGGGACAACTAGCACAGATACGCAGTATTTT | CASSLGTTSTDTQYF | TRBV3-1/TRBV3-2 | NA | NA | TRBJ2-3
TGCGCCAGCAGCCACACCATACAGGGGGCAAAAAGCTACGAGCAGTACTTC | CASSHTIQGAKSYEQYF | TRBV4-1 | TRBD1 | NA | TRBJ2-7
TGTGCCAGCAGCCCGCGACTAGCGGGGGCGGGAAGTACAGATACGCAGTATTTT | CASSPRLAGAGSTDTQYF | TRBV7-6 | TRBD2 | NA | TRBJ2-3
TGCGCCAGCAGCCAGGAGACAGGGAGCGGAAACACCATATATTTT | CASSQETGSGNTIYF | TRBV4-1 | TRBD1 | NA | TRBJ1-3
TGTGCCTGGGGGACAGGGGTCGTTACTGAAGCTTTCTTT | CAWGTGVVTEAFF | TRBV30 | TRBD1 | NA | TRBJ1-1
TGCGCCAGCAGTGAGTCTGGGCTAGCGGGAGGACAGGAGCAGTTCTTC | CASSESGLAGGQEQFF | TRBV10-1 | TRBD2 | NA | TRBJ2-1
TGCGCCAGCAGCTTGTACTACAATGAGCAGTTCTTC | CASSLYYNEQFF | TRBV5-1 | NA | once | TRBJ2-1
TGTGCCTGCCAGCTAGCGGGCCCAGATACGCAGTATTTT | CACQLAGPDTQYF | TRBV30 | TRBD2 | NA | TRBJ2-3